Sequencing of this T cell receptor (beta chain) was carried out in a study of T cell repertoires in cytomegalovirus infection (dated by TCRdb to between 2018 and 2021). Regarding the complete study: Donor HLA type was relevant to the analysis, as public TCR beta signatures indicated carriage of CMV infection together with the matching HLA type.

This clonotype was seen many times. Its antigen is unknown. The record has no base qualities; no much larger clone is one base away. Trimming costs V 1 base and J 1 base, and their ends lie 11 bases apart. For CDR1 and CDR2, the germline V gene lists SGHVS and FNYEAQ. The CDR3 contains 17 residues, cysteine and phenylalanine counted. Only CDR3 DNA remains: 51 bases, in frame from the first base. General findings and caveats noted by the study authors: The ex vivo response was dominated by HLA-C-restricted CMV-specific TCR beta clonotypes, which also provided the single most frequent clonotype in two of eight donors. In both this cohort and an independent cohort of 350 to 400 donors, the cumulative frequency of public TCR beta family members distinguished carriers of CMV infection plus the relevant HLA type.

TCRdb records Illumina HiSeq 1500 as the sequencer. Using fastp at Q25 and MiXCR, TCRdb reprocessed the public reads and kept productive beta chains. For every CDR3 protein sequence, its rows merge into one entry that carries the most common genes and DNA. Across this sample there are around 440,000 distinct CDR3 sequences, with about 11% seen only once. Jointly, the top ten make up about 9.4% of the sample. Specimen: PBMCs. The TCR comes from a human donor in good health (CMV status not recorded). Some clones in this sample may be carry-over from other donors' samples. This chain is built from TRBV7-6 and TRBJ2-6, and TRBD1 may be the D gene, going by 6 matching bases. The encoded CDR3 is CASSLEQGASGANVLTF. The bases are TGTGCCAGCAGCTTAGAACAGGGCGCGTCTGGGGCCAACGTCCTGACTTTC.